The sequence of this TCR beta chain was determined in a study of identical twins. MiXCR was run by TCRdb on the 5' RACE reads, yielding one entry per CDR3 protein. The sample holds some 440,000 distinct CDR3 sequences, approximately 24% seen once. Germline-derived CDR1 and CDR2 are MNHEY and SMNVEV (reference sequence). This CDR3 has 17 amino acids. V dropped 5 bases and J dropped 0 bases, with 19 bases sitting between them. A further study also used this sample, focusing on T cells expressing NK-cell markers. From that paper: Topping the CD3+CD56-NKG2C+ fraction as well were these clonotypes, in a handful of donors.

Specimen: CD4+ T cells sorted from blood. This receptor was identified in a woman aged 18 to 35 in good health. This sequence joins TRBV27 and TRBJ2-5, with D tentatively TRBD2 (5 bases). Here the CDR3 reads CASSPVGSWRYQETQYF. The CDR3, as DNA: TGTGCCAGCAGTCCCGTTGGGTCCTGGAGGTACCAAGAGACCCAGTACTTC.